A single sample gave rise to the 22 T cell receptor beta chains below, sequenced in a study of T cell repertoires in cytomegalovirus infection. Antigen specificity for these receptors is unknown. MiXCR, run by TCRdb on the reads, gives a single entry per CDR3 protein. Among fewer than 55,000 distinct CDR3 sequences listed, around 19% were seen once. This sample comprised CD8+ T cells from cultured PBMCs, obtained from culture after CMV antigen stimulation. Receptors were obtained from a human donor in good health (CMV status not recorded). Some clones in this sample may be carry-over from other donors' samples.

The chain employs TRBV7-2 and TRBJ1-3, with D perhaps matching TRBD1 (5 bases). The CDR3 has 12 amino acids. Looked up from germline, CDR1 is SGHTA and CDR2 is FQGNSA. The germline V and J ends were trimmed by 3 bases and 7 bases, with 7 bases remaining between them. Written as DNA, the CDR3 is TGTGCCAGCAGCTTCGGGGGGAACACCATATATTTT. It encodes CASSFGGNTIYF.

CDR3 protein: CASSFGRGEQFF. The CDR3 region has the DNA TGTGCCAGCAGTTTCGGACGGGGGGAGCAGTTCTTC. The rearrangement joins TRBV12-3 or TRBV12-4 to TRBJ2-1; D is possibly TRBD2 (6 bases). The CDR3 spans 12 residues. V dropped 3 bases and J dropped 10 bases, with 10 bases sitting between them.

The chain combines TRBV27 with TRBJ1-6; weak D call: TRBD1 (5 bases). Germline V CDR1 and CDR2: MNHEY, SMNVEV (reference sequence). The CDR3 is 13 amino acids. Trimming removed 3 bases at V and 7 bases at J, with 7 bases between. The CDR3 nucleotides are TGTGCCAGCAGTTTCTCAGGGAATTCACCCCTCCACTTT. It is translated as CASSFSGNSPLHF.

The chain employs TRBV12-3 or TRBV12-4 and TRBJ2-1, with D uncertain. V lost 5 bases and J lost 8, with 13 bases in between. CDR3 length: 13 residues. As DNA, the CDR3 is TGTGCCAGCAGTCCCAATTCCGGCGATGAGCAGTTCTTC. Translating gives CASSPNSGDEQFF.

The chain uses TRBV7-2 and TRBJ2-4, with D maybe TRBD1 (6 bases). Germline values: CDR1 SGHTA, CDR2 FQGNSA. The V end was cut by 2 bases, the J end by 0 bases, with 14 bases between. The CDR3 totals 17 residues. CDR3 nucleotide sequence: TGTGCCAGCAGCTTACCCAGGACAGACCTAGCCAAAAACATTCAGTACTTC. Amino acids: CASSLPRTDLAKNIQYF.

This clonotype showed up just once. V and J are TRBV6-8 and TRBJ1-2; a weak D match, TRBD1 (5 bases). This CDR3 has 13 residues. With 8 bases removed from V and 9 bases from J, the gap between germline ends came to 19 bases. Germline V gene lookup returns CDR1 MNHGY and CDR2 SAAAGT. CDR3 region: CASFGTGVLSYTF. CDR3 nucleotides: TGTGCCAGCTTCGGGACCGGGGTTCTGAGCTACACCTTC.

This clonotype has just a few counts. The chain couples TRBV10-3 to TRBJ1-4, with a possible D match to TRBD1 (5 bases). The V gene's germline CDR1 is ENHRY and CDR2 SYGVKD. V was pared by 8 bases and J by 7 bases, with 11 bases between. The CDR3 is 12 amino acids. CDR3 DNA: TGTGCCATCCTGAGGGACGGTGAAAAACTGTTTTTT. It is translated as CAILRDGEKLFF.

This chain links TRBV7-3 with TRBJ1-1; tentatively, D is TRBD1 (6 bases). CDR1 and CDR2 from the germline V gene are SGHTA and FQGTGA. This CDR3 contains 15 residues. Trimming took 2 bases from V and 7 from J, leaving 17 bases between them. This CDR3 is CASSLLRGAQVEAFF. DNA for the CDR3: TGTGCCAGCAGCTTACTCAGGGGCGCTCAGGTTGAAGCTTTCTTT.

The gene calls are TRBV7-2 and TRBJ2-1; 11 bases align to TRBD2. The germline gives CDR1 SGHTA, CDR2 FQGNSA. V lost 6 bases, J lost 5 bases, and 6 bases stayed unmatched. The CDR3 runs 15 residues. The CDR3 here is CASRRLAGSNNEQFF. DNA of the CDR3: TGTGCCAGCAGACGACTAGCGGGGAGTAACAATGAGCAGTTCTTC.

This clonotype was picked up a small number of times. This rearrangement joins TRBV6-2 or TRBV6-3 to TRBJ1-6; D not certain. This CDR3 has 12 amino acids. V was shortened by 3 bases and J by 11 bases, with 8 bases between the two germline ends. CDR1 is MNHEY, CDR2 SVGEGT, per germline. DNA of the CDR3: TGTGCCAGCAGTTATTATGGGACACCCCTCCACTTT. Its translation is CASSYYGTPLHF.

This clonotype has only a few counts. The chain employs TRBV7-4 and TRBJ2-1, with 9 bases identical to TRBD1. CDR1 SGHVT and CDR2 SQSDAQ come from the germline V gene. There are 15 residues in the CDR3. J was trimmed by 0 bases and V by 6 bases; bases with no gene match: 3. The chain's CDR3 is CASRGTGNSYNEQFF. In DNA form, the CDR3 reads TGTGCCAGCAGAGGGACAGGGAACTCCTACAATGAGCAGTTCTTC.

This clonotype has more than one count but fewer than ten. V usage is TRBV7-3 and J usage is TRBJ2-2; a possible D gene is TRBD1 (6 bases). CDR1 SGHTA and CDR2 FQGTGA come from the germline V gene. CDR3 length: 15 residues. Between the trimmed V and J ends, which lost 1 base and 5 bases, there was a span of 11 bases. CDR3 nucleotides: TGTGCCAGCAGCTTAATTGGGGGCGAGACCGGGGAGCTGTTTTTT. Protein sequence: CASSLIGGETGELFF.

The table lists this clonotype with a few counts. The genes are TRBV5-5 and TRBJ1-5; 8 bases map to TRBD1. The trim removed 3 bases at V and 6 bases at J, leaving 5 bases unmatched. CDR1 and CDR2 from the germline V gene are SGHKS and YYEKEE (reference sequence). CDR3 length: 14 amino acids. CDR3 in amino acids: CASSWTGMFQPQHF. For the CDR3, the DNA is TGTGCCAGCAGCTGGACAGGGATGTTTCAGCCCCAGCATTTT.

The J gene is TRBJ1-2, the V gene TRBV7-2, with 7 positions matching TRBD1. The trim removed 4 bases at V and 3 bases at J, leaving 5 bases unmatched. This CDR3 has 14 amino acids. CDR1 and CDR2 (germline): SGHTA, FQGNSA. This chain's CDR3 is CASSSVQGHYGYTF. The CDR3 DNA reads as TGTGCCAGCAGCTCCGTACAGGGGCACTATGGCTACACCTTC.

The chain uses TRBV6-1 and TRBJ1-4; D is uncertain. CDR1 MNHNS and CDR2 SASEGT come from the germline V gene. The CDR3 runs to 16 residues. Trimming shortened V by 3 bases and J by 8 bases, and 19 bases separated the two germline ends. In DNA form, the CDR3 reads TGTGCCAGCAGTGACGCGCAGGATTCAGAGCGGGAAAAACTGTTTTTT. Protein sequence: CASSDAQDSEREKLFF.

This clonotype was recorded a few times. The chain links TRBV4-1 to TRBJ1-4, with D possibly matching TRBD1 (5 bases). V was clipped by 4 bases and J by 0 bases, with 9 bases between them. Germline CDR1 MGHRA, CDR2 YSYEKL. CDR3 length: 15 residues. This CDR3 is CASSLQVPTNEKLFF. The CDR3 DNA is TGCGCCAGCAGCCTACAGGTTCCAACTAATGAAAAACTGTTTTTT.

The chain links TRBV7-8 to TRBJ2-7; D remains ambiguous. V was clipped by 5 bases and J by 0 bases, with 11 bases between them. The germline V gene has CDR1 SGHVS and CDR2 FQNEAQ. The CDR3 sequence is 14 residues long. The CDR3 sequence: CASSPRPSSYEQYF. The CDR3 nucleotides read TGTGCCAGCAGCCCTAGACCTAGCTCCTACGAGCAGTACTTC.

There are a few counts of this clonotype. The chain is built from TRBV6-2 or TRBV6-3 and TRBJ1-2; D call uncertain. The CDR3 spans 12 residues. V was pared by 0 bases and J by 14 bases, with 13 bases between. The germline CDR1 and CDR2 sequences are MNHEY and SVGEGT. CDR3 nucleotides: TGTGCCAGCAGTTACTCCTTCGGGGAAGATACCTTC. It encodes CASSYSFGEDTF.

This clonotype was counted only a few times. The J gene is TRBJ2-5, the V gene TRBV6-1, with D possibly being TRBD2 (6 bases). CDR3 length equals 16 residues. Between the trimmed V and J ends, which lost 2 bases and 2 bases, there was a span of 15 bases. CDR1 and CDR2 (germline): MNHNS, SASEGT. The CDR3 protein is CASSERALGGQETQYF. CDR3 sequence (DNA): TGTGCCAGCAGTGAACGCGCGCTCGGGGGACAAGAGACCCAGTACTTC.

This chain joins TRBV27 and TRBJ2-3; D not certain. CDR3 size: 12 residues. Trimming took off 3 bases at V and 4 bases at J, with 5 bases between the two ends. Germline V gene sequence: CDR1 MNHEY, CDR2 SMNVEV (reference sequence). CDR3 sequence reads: CASSFYPDTQYF. CDR3 nucleotides: TGTGCCAGCAGTTTTTATCCAGATACGCAGTATTTT.

This clonotype was counted between two and nine times. The genes are TRBV7-9 and TRBJ2-1; D may correspond to TRBD1 or TRBD2 (5 bases each). CDR3 length: 14 amino acids. Germline CDR1 is SEHNR and CDR2 is FQNEAQ (reference sequence). Trimming left V 0 bases short and J 5 bases short, with 8 bases between. The CDR3 loop reads CASSLARGNNEQFF. DNA of the CDR3: TGTGCCAGCAGCTTAGCGAGGGGCAACAATGAGCAGTTCTTC.

This clonotype was observed many times. The chain uses TRBV7-2 and TRBJ2-1, with TRBD2 identical over 8 bases. The V and J ends lost 7 bases and 4 bases, in that order; junction bases with no gene match: 15. The CDR3 totals 17 residues. Germline V CDR1 and CDR2: SGHTA, FQGNSA. The CDR3 DNA sequence: TGTGCCAGCAACGCCTTCGCGGGGGGTCAAAATTACAATGAGCAGTTCTTC. This translates into CASNAFAGGQNYNEQFF.